This TCR beta chain was documented in a study of cytomegalovirus exposure and HLA in healthy donors. Of note for this clone: What it recognizes is unknown.

The data were produced by immunoSEQ multiplex PCR, yet TCRdb's version contains in-frame clones alone and is incomplete. The sample consists of more than 250,000 clones, about 90% of them appearing once. CDR1 LGHNA and CDR2 YNFKEQ come from the germline V gene. The CDR3 spans 16 residues. The ends lost 2 bases at V and 3 bases at J; junction bases unmatched: 6. Findings of the study overall: The dataset shows that most TCR sequences were rare, while some public TCRs occurred in many donors.

The chain recombines TRBV4-2 with TRBJ1-5, with 8 bases lining up with TRBD1. The clonotype comes from a woman in her twenties or thirties in good health and CMV-seropositive. Material for sequencing was PBMCs. DNA for the CDR3: TGTGCCAGCAGCCAAACGACAGGGGTACTCAATCAGCCCCAGCATTTT. This sequence encodes CASSQTTGVLNQPQHF.